This is a list of T cell receptor beta chains from one sample in a study of shared clonotypes between healthy human individuals. Data came from immunoSEQ multiplex PCR; TCRdb stores just in-frame clones and leaves some out. The profile shows fewer than 2.5 million clones, over 85% of them singletons. Sequenced sample: naive CD4+ T cells from PBMCs. The receptors stem from a man between 18 and 29 years old in good health. Some clones in this sample may be carry-over from other donors' samples. Each CDR3 is given without its conserved first and last residue. Each record gives: D gene, V gene, CDR3 protein. A D gene is named only where the DNA matches it firmly.

D: TRBD1; V: TRBV15; CDR3: ATSSRDRGGEKLF
D: TRBD1; V: TRBV19; CDR3: ASSAPGQGAWTGELF
D: -; V: TRBV14; CDR3: ASSLLGGSYGYT
D: TRBD1; V: TRBV19; CDR3: ASKHRGGNTIY
D: -; V: TRBV13; CDR3: ASSLALGGTYEQY
D: -; V: TRBV28; CDR3: ASKEVGGSSYNEQF
D: TRBD1; V: TRBV9; CDR3: ASSVAEGVRQGGYT
D: TRBD2; V: TRBV10-3; CDR3: AIRPLDSAGGSYNEQF
D: -; V: TRBV5-1; CDR3: ASSLQTNTGELF
D: -; V: TRBV28; CDR3: ASRNRVTYEQY
D: -; V: TRBV27; CDR3: ASSTGLLAKNIQY
D: -; V: TRBV29-1; CDR3: SVVTSTDTQY
D: -; V: TRBV2; CDR3: ASSGQAGPSYNEQF
D: -; V: TRBV4-2; CDR3: ASSQAVAAGGNTIY
D: -; V: TRBV5-6; CDR3: ASSPLTGSYEQY
D: -; V: TRBV5-1; CDR3: ASSLGNNPGRNYEQY
D: TRBD1; V: TRBV29-1; CDR3: SVVLGQGGGIGPQH
D: TRBD1; V: TRBV19; CDR3: ASSTNRARQGFLNEAF
D: -; V: TRBV6-1; CDR3: ASSTGLSSTDTQY
D: -; V: TRBV11-1; CDR3: ASSLGPQETQY